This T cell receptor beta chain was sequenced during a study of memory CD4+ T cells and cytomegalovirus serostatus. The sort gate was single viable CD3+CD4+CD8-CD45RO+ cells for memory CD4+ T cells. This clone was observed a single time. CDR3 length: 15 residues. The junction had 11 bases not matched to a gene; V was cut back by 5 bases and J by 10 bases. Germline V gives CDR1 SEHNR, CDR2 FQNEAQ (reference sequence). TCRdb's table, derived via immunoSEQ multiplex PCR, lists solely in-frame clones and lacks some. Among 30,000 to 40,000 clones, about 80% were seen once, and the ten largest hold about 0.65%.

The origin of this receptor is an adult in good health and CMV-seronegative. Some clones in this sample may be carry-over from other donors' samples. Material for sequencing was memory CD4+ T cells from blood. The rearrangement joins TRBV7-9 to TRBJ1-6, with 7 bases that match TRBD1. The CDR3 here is CASSTMTGPSSPLHF. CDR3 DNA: TGTGCCAGCAGCACGATGACAGGGCCGAGCTCACCCCTCCACTTT.